The sequence of this TCR beta chain was determined in a study of CD8 T cells in ankylosing spondylitis. Study-wide results and limits: Seven to nine highly homologous variants formed a TCR beta motif that appeared characteristic of ankylosing spondylitis blood.

The CDR3 runs 16 residues. With 2 bases clipped from V and 5 bases from J, the junction kept 6 bases outside the gene matches. CDR1 is MNHNS, CDR2 SASEGT, per germline. TCRdb re-called the 5' RACE reads with MiXCR, one entry per CDR3 protein. The table lists about 220,000 distinct CDR3 sequences, about a sixth of them singletons. This clonotype was picked up a small number of times. The target antigen is unknown. The specimen sequenced was blood, either unsorted or a sorted T cell fraction (not recorded which). J is TRBJ1-4 and V is TRBV6-1; 9 bases agree with TRBD1. This receptor was taken from a male donor with ankylosing spondylitis. This CDR3 reads CASSERGGQGNEKLFF. Written as DNA, the CDR3 is TGTGCCAGCAGTGAAAGAGGGGGACAGGGCAATGAAAAACTGTTTTTT.